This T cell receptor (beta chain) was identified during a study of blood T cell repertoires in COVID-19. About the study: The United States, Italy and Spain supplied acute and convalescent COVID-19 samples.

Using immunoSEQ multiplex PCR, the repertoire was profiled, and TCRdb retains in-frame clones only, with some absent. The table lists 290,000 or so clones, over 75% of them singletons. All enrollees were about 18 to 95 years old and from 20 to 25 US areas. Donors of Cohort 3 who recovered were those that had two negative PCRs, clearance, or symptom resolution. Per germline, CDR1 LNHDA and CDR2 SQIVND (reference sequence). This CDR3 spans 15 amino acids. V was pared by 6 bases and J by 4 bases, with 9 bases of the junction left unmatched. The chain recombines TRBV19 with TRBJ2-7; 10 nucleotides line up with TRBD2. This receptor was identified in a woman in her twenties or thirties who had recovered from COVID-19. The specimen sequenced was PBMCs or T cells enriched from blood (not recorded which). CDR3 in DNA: TGTGCCAGTAGCCAGCTGGCTAGCGGGAGTTACGAGCAGTACTTC. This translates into CASSQLASGSYEQYF. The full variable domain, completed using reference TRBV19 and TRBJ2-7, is DGGITQSPKYLFRKEGQNVTLSCEQNLNHDAMYWYRQDPGQGLRLIYYSQIVNDFQKGDIAEGYSVSREKKESFPLTVTSAQKNPTAFYLCASSQLASGSYEQYFGPGTRLTVT.